The clone carrying this T cell receptor (beta chain) was detected ten times or more. Its target is unknown. Unique molecular identifiers tagged the TCRbeta library. TCRdb re-called the PCR reads through MiXCR, storing one row per CDR3 protein. This sample carries fewer than 550,000 distinct CDR3 sequences, about an eighth of them seen once, and the ten largest clones take 13% to 15%. This entry belongs to a study of T-cell reconstitution after alpha-beta-depleted transplantation in children. General study findings and limits: A year had passed since transplant, and T-cell counts and diversity by then came mostly from newly produced T cells. Reportedly, roughly two months post-transplant, alpha-beta T cells arose from several hundred expanded graft clones. Surviving recipient T cells and thymic progenitors underlay high day-60 TCRbeta diversity in some patients.

The clonotype comes from a female patient aged 2-10 years who had a stem cell transplant for aplastic anemia, so the T cells may come from the graft donor. Sequencing used PBMCs, mostly from graft donor cells, obtained 180 days after TCRalphabeta/CD19-depleted stem cell transplant.

The CDR3 region is CSVSLLTGTYEQYF. In nucleotides, the CDR3 is TGCAGCGTCAGCCTATTGACAGGTACTTACGAGCAGTACTTC. The chain joins TRBV29-1 to TRBJ2-7, with D tentatively TRBD1 (6 bases). Germline CDR1 and CDR2: SQVTM and ANQGSEA. With 6 bases removed from V and 4 bases from J, the gap between germline ends came to 19 bases. CDR3 length: 14 amino acids.